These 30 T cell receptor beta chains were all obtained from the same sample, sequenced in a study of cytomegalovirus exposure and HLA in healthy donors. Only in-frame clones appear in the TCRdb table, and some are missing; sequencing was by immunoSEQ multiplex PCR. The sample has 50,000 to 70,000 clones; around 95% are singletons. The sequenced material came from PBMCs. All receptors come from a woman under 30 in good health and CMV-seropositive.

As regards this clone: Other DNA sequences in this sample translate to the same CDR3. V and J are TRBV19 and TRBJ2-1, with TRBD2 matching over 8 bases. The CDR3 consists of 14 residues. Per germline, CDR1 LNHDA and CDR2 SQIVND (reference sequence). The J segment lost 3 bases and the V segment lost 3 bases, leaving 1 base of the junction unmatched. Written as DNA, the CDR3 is TGTGCCAGTAGTATTGGGACTAGCTACAATGAGCAGTTCTTC. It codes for CASSIGTSYNEQFF.

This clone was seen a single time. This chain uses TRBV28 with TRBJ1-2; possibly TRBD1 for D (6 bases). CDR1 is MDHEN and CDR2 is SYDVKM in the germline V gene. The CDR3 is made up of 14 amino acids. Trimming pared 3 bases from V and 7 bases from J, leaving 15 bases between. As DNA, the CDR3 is TGTGCCAGCAGTTTGGGGCAGGGGTTAGGTGGCTACACCTTC. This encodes CASSLGQGLGGYTF.

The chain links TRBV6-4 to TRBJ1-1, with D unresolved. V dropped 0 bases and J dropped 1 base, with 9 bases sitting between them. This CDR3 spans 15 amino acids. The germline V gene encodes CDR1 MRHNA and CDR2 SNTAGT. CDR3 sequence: CASSDSTRGNTEAFF. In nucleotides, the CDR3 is TGTGCCAGCAGTGACTCGACCCGGGGGAACACTGAAGCTTTCTTT.

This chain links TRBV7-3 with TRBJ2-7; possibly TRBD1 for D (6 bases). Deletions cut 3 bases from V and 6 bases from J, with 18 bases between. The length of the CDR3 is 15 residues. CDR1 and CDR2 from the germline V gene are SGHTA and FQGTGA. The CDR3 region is CASSFGSGARSEQYF. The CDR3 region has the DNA TGTGCCAGCAGCTTCGGATCAGGGGCCAGAAGCGAGCAGTACTTC.

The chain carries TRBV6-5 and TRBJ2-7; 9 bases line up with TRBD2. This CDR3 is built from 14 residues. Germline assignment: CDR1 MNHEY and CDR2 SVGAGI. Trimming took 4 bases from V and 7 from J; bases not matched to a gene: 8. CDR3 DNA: TGTGCCAGCAGTTTGGCGGGAGGGCCTGATGAGCAGTACTTC. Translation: CASSLAGGPDEQYF.

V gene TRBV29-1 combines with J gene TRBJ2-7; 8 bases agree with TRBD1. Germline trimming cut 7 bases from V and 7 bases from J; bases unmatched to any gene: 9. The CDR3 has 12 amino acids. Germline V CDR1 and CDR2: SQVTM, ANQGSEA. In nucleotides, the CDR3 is TGCAGCGATCCACAGGGGGTCGGTGAGCAGTACTTC. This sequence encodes CSDPQGVGEQYF.

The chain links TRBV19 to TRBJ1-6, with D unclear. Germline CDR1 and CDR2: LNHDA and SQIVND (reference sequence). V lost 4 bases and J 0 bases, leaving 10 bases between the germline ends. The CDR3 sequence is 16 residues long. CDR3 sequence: CASSTPANSYNSPLHF. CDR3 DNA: TGTGCCAGTAGTACCCCCGCGAACTCCTATAATTCACCCCTCCACTTT.

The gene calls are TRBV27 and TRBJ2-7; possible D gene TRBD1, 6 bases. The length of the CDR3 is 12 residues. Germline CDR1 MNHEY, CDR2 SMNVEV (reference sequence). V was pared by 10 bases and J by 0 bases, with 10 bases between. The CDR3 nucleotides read TGTGCCAAAACGGGACACTCCTACGAGCAGTACTTC. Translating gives CAKTGHSYEQYF.

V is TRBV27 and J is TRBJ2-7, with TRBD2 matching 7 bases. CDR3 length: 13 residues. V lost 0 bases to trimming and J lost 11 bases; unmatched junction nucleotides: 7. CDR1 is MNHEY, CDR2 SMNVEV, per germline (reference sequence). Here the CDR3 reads CASSLSGAGVEYF. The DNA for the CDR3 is TGTGCCAGCAGTTTATCTGGGGCGGGGGTGGAGTACTTC.

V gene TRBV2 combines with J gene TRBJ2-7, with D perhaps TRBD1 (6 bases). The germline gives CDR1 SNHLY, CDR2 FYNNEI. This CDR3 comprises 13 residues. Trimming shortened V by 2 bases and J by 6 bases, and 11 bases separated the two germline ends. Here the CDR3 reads CASSELGGGEQYF. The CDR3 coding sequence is TGTGCCAGCAGTGAACTTGGGGGCGGCGAGCAGTACTTC.

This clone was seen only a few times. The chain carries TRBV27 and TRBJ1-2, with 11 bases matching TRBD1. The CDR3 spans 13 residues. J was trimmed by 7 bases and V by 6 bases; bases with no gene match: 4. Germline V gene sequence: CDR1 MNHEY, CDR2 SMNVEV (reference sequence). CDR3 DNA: TGTGCCAGCAGGGTAGGACAGGGGGCTGGCTACACCTTC. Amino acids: CASRVGQGAGYTF.

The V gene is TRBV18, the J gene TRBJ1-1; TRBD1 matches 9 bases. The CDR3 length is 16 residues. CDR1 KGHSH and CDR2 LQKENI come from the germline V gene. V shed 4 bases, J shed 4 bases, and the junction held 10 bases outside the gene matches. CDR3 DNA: TGTGCCAGCTCACTCGGACAGGGGAGTTTGGCCACTGAAGCTTTCTTT. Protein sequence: CASSLGQGSLATEAFF.

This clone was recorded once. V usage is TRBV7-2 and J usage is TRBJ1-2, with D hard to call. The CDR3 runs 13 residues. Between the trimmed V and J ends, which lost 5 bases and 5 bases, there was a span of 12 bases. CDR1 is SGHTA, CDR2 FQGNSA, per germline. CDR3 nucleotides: TGTGCCAGCAGCCCAACGGTACAGTATGGCTACACCTTC. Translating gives CASSPTVQYGYTF.

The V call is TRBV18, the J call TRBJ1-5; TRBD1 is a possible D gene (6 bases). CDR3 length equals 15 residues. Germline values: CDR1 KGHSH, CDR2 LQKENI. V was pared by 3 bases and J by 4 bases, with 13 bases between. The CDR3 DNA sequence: TGTGCCAGCTCACCTACAGGGCTACCTAATCAGCCCCAGCATTTT. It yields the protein CASSPTGLPNQPQHF.

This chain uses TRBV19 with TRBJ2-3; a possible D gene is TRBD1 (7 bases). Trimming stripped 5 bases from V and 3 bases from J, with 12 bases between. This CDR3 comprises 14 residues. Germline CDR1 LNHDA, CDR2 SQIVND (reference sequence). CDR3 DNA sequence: TGTGCCAGTAGTCCAGGGGGAGGAACAGATACGCAGTATTTT. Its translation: CASSPGGGTDTQYF. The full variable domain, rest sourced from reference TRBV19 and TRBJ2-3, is DGGITQSPKYLFRKEGQNVTLSCEQNLNHDAMYWYRQDPGQGLRLIYYSQIVNDFQKGDIAEGYSVSREKKESFPLTVTSAQKNPTAFYLCASSPGGGTDTQYFGPGTRLTVL.

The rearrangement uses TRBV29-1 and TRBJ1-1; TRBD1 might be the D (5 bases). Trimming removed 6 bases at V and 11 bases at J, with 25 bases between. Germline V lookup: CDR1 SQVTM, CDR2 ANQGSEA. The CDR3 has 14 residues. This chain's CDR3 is CSVTGTTNPGSAFF. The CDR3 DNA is TGCAGCGTAACCGGGACTACAAACCCTGGGAGCGCTTTCTTT.

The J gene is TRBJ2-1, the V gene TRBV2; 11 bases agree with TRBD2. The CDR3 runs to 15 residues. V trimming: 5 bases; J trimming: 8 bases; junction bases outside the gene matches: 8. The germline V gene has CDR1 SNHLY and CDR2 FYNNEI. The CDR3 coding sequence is TGTGCCAGCAGTAAGGTAGCGGGAGGGCCCCATGAGCAGTTCTTC. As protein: CASSKVAGGPHEQFF.

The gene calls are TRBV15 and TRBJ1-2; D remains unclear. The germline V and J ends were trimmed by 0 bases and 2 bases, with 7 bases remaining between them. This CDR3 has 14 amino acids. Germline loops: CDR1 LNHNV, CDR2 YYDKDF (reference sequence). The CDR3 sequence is CATSREELNYGYTF. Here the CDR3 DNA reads TGTGCCACCAGCAGAGAAGAACTAAACTATGGCTACACCTTC.

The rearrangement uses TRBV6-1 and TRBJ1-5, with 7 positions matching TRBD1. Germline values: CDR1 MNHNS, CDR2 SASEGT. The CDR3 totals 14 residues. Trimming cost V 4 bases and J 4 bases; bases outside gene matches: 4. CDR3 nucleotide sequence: TGTGCCAGCAGTGGAGGACAGGAGAATCAGCCCCAGCATTTT. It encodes CASSGGQENQPQHF.

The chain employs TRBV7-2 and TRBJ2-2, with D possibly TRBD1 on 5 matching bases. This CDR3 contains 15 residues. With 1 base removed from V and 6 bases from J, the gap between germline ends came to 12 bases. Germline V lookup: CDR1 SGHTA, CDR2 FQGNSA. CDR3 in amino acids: CASSLVDSFSGELFF. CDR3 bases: TGTGCCAGCAGCTTAGTCGACAGCTTCTCCGGGGAGCTGTTTTTT.

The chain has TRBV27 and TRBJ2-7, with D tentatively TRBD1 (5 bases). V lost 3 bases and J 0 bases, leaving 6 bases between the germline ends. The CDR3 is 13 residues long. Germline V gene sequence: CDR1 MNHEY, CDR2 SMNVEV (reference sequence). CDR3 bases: TGTGCCAGCAGTTTGCAGGGCTCCTACGAGCAGTACTTC. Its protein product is CASSLQGSYEQYF.

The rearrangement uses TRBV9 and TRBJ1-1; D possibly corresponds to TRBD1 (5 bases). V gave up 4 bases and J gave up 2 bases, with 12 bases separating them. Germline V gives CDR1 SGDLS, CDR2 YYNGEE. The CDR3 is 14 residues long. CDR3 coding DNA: TGTGCCAGCAGCCCCCGGGGGGTCAACACTGAAGCTTTCTTT. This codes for CASSPRGVNTEAFF.

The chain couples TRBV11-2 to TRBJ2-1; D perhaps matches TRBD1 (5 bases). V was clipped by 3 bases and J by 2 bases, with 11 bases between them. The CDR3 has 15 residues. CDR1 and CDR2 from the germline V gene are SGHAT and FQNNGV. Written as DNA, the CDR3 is TGTGCCAGCAGCTTGGACACGTGGCCCTACAATGAGCAGTTCTTC. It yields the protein CASSLDTWPYNEQFF.

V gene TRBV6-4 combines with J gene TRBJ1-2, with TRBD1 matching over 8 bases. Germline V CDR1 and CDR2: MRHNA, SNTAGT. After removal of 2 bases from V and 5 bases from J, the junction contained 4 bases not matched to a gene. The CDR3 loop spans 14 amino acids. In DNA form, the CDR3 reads TGTGCCAGCAGTGACGGAACAGGGGGTTATGGCTACACCTTC. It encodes CASSDGTGGYGYTF.

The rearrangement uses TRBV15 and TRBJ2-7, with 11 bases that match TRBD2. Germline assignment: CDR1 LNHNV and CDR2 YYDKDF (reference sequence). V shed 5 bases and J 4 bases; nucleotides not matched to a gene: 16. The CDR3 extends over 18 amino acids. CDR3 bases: TGTGCCACCAGCCCACTTGGGGGACTAGCGGTACATTTTTACGAGCAGTACTTC. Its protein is CATSPLGGLAVHFYEQYF.

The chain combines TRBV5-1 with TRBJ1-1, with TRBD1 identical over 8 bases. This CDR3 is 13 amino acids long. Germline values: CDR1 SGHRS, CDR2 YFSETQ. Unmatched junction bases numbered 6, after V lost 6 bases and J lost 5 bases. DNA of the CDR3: TGCGCCAGCAAGACGACAGGGGCTACTGAAGCTTTCTTT. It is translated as CASKTTGATEAFF.

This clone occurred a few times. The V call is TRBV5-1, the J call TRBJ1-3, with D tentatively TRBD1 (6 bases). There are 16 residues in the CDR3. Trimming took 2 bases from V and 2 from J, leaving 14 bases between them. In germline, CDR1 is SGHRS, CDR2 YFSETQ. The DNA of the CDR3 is TGCGCCAGCAGCTTCTCACAGGGTTCGGCTGGAAACACCATATATTTT. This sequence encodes CASSFSQGSAGNTIYF.

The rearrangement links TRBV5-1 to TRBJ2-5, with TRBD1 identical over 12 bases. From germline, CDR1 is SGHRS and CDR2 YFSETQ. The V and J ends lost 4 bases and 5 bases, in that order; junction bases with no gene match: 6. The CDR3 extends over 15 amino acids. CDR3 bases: TGCGCCAGCAGCCCGGGGACAGGGGGCGCGGAGACCCAGTACTTC. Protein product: CASSPGTGGAETQYF.

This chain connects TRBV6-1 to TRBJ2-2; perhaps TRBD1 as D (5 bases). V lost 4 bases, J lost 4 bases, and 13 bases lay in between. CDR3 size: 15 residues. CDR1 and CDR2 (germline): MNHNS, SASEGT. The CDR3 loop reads CASSVPLRATGELFF. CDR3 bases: TGTGCCAGCAGTGTTCCCCTCAGGGCCACCGGGGAGCTGTTTTTT.

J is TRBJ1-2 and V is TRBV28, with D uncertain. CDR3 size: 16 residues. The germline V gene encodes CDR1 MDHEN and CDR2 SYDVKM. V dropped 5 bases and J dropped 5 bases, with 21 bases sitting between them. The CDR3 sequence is CASSRPADLMGYGYTF. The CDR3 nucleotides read TGTGCCAGCAGTCGTCCAGCGGACCTGATGGGTTATGGCTACACCTTC.